This T cell receptor (beta chain) stems from a study of Tregs in tolerant kidney transplant recipients (dated 2019 in TCRdb). Notes on the research overall: Before combined kidney and bone marrow transplantation, this study identified donor-specific regulatory T cells using TCRbeta sequencing and then followed those same cells after transplant. TCRbeta repertoire sequencing was used in a few healthy controls to compare several ways of expanding Tregs specific for an allogeneic donor. The paper as a whole reports these results and caveats: The most biologically relevant and donor-specific TCRbeta repertoire appeared to be identified by expanding Tregs with activated donor B cells. Because the study included only a small number of patients, the results must be confirmed in larger populations and under other immunosuppression protocols. Although technical replication error seemed to be minimal, the question of biological reproducibility was not addressed directly.

Unstimulated Tregs (CD4+CD25+CD127-), CD4+ non-Tregs (CD4+CD25-), CD4 and CD8 cells were FACS-sorted from thawed PBMCs. Prior to Treg sorting, thawed PBMCs were rested overnight at 37 degrees C with roughly 200 IU/ml IL-2. Blood from healthy controls was obtained either as purchased buffy coats or from healthy volunteers. Healthy control blood was separated into PBMCs by Ficoll density gradient and cryopreserved, and patient PBMCs were collected both before and after transplant. Concerning this clone itself: Its target antigen remains unknown. There are no base qualities to consult, and no much larger clone falls within one base.

Looking up the germline V gene yields CDR1 KGHSH and CDR2 LQKENI. From cysteine to phenylalanine, the CDR3 is 13 amino acids long. Kept here is only the CDR3 DNA, which spans 39 bases and is read in frame from base 1. The junction shows trimming of 1 base on V and 7 bases on J, plus 8 bases between the germline ends. For TCRbeta CDR3 sequencing, genomic DNA was extracted from sorted cells using the QIAGEN DNeasy Blood and Tissue Kit. High-throughput TCRbeta CDR3 sequencing was carried out commercially through immunoSEQ, with PCR amplification with bias correction and internal controls included. On the authors' methods: Unique productive TCRbeta sequences were defined by CDR3 nucleotide sequence when primers matched and otherwise by CDR3 amino acid sequence together with Vbeta and Jbeta genes. To correct sorting error, sequences shared between sorted populations at a frequency ratio of 2:1 or less were removed; the rest were assigned to the higher population. A sequence counted as donor-reactive if, in CFSE-low cells, the sequence had a frequency of at least 0.01% and was expanded at least 5-fold compared with unstimulated cells. Jensen-Shannon divergence calculated on the top 100 TCRbeta sequences ranked by frequency was used to measure repertoire divergence. For samples with multiple sequencing runs, sorting error was corrected separately for each run before the runs were pooled. Here the immuneACCESS table is served through TCRdb, limited to in-frame sequences with V and J called. Missing clones are a known gap in these copies; in checked studies unresolved V genes cover under half, and the rest lacks a known reason. V and J calls and clone size are those listed in that table; D and trimming were worked out from the DNA. The sample table shows 50,000 or so clones, and less than 95% are seen once. The ten largest account for around 0.7% of the sample.

This sequence was found in a human donor in good health. The receptor chain draws on TRBV18 and TRBJ2-1; the D gene cannot be resolved reliably. The sample comprised Tregs from blood. The CDR3 loop reads CASSPQRVNEQFF. The DNA reads as follows: TGTGCCAGCTCACCACAAAGGGTAAATGAGCAGTTCTTC.